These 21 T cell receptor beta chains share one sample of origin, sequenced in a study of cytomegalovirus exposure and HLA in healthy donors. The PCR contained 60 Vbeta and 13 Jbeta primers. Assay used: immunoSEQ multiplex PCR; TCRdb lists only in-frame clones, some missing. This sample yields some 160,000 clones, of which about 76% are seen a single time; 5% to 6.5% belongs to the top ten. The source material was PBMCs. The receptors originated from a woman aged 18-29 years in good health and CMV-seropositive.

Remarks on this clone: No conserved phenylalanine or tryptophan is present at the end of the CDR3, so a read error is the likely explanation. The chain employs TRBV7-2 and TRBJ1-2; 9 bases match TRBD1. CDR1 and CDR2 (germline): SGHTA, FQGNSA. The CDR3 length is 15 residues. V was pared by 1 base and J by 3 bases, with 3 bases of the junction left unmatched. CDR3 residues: CASSLVGQGDYGYTL. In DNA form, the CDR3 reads TGTGCCAGCAGCTTAGTGGGACAGGGAGACTATGGCTACACCCTC.

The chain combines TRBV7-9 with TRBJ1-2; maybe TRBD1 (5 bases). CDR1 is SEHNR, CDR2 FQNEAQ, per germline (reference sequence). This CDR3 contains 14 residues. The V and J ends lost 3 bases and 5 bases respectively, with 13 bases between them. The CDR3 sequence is CASSFGTGAYGYTF. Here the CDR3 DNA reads TGTGCCAGCAGCTTCGGGACTGGGGCTTATGGCTACACCTTC.

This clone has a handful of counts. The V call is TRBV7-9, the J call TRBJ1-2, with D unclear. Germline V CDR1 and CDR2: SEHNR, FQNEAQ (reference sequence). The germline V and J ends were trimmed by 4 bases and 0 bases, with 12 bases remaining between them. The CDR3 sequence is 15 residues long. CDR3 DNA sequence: TGTGCCAGCAGCTCCACCTCAGAAGCTAACTATGGCTACACCTTC. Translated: CASSSTSEANYGYTF.

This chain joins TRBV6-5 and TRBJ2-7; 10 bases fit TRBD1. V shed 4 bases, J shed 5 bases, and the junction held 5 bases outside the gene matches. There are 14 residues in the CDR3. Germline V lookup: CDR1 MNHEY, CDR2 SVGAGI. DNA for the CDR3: TGTGCCAGCAGTTCGGACAGGGGGAGAAACGAGCAGTACTTC. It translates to CASSSDRGRNEQYF.

For the CDR3, the DNA is TGTGCCAGCTCACCATACTCTCTGCAGAGGGGGGCCAAAAACATTCAGTACTTC. This encodes CASSPYSLQRGAKNIQYF. This chain joins TRBV18 and TRBJ2-4; D perhaps matches TRBD1 (6 bases). The germline V gene encodes CDR1 KGHSH and CDR2 LQKENI. V lost 2 bases, J lost 1 base, and 18 bases lay in between. The CDR3 consists of 18 residues. Looking up the rest from reference TRBV18 and TRBJ2-4 gives the full variable domain: NAGVMQNPRHLVRRRGQEARLRCSPMKGHSHVYWYRQLPEEGLKFMVYLQKENIIDESGMPKERFSAEFPKEGPSILRIQQVVRGDSAAYFCASSPYSLQRGAKNIQYFGAGTRLSVL.

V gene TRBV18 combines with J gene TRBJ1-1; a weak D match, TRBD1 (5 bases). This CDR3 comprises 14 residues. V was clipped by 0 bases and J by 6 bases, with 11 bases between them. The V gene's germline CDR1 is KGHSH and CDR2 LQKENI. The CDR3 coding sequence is TGTGCCAGCTCACCACCGGGGGGAGAACCTGAAGCTTTCTTT. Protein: CASSPPGGEPEAFF.

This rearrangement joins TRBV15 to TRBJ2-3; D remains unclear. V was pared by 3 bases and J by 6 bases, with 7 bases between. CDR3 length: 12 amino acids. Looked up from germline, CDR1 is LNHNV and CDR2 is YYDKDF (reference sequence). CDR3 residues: CATSRGFDTQYF. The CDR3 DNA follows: TGTGCCACCAGCAGGGGCTTTGATACGCAGTATTTT.

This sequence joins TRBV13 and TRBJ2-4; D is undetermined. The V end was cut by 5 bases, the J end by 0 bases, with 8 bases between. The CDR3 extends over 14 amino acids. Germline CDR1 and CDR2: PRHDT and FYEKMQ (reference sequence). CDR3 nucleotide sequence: TGTGCCAGCAGCGCGGCGCTAGCCAAAAACATTCAGTACTTC. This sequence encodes CASSAALAKNIQYF.

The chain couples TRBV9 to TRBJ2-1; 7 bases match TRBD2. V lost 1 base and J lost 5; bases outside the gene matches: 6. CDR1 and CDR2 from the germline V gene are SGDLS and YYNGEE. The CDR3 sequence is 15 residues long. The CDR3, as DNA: TGTGCCAGCAGCGTACGGAGCGGGGCGGACAATGAGCAGTTCTTC. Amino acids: CASSVRSGADNEQFF.

The CDR3 protein is CASSLPGEPNYGYTF. The CDR3 bases are TGTGCCAGCAGCTTACCGGGAGAACCTAACTATGGCTACACCTTC. The genes are TRBV5-8 and TRBJ1-2; no clear D. Trimming removed 2 bases from V and 0 bases from J, with 11 bases in between. The CDR3 covers 15 residues. The germline CDR1 and CDR2 sequences are SGHTS and YDEGEE.

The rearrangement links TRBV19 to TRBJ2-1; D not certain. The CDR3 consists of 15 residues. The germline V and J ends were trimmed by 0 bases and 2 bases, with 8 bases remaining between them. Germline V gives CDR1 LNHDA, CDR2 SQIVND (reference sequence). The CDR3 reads CASSIDQVAYNEQFF. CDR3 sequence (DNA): TGTGCCAGTAGTATAGATCAAGTAGCCTACAATGAGCAGTTCTTC. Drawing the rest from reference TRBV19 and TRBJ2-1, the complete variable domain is DGGITQSPKYLFRKEGQNVTLSCEQNLNHDAMYWYRQDPGQGLRLIYYSQIVNDFQKGDIAEGYSVSREKKESFPLTVTSAQKNPTAFYLCASSIDQVAYNEQFFGPGTRLTVL.

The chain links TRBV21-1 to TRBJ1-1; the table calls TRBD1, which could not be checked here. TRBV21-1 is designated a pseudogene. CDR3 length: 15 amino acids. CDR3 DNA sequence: TGTGCCAGCAGCAAACTGGGGGACAGGGACACTGAAGCTTTCTTT. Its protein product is CASSKLGDRDTEAFF.

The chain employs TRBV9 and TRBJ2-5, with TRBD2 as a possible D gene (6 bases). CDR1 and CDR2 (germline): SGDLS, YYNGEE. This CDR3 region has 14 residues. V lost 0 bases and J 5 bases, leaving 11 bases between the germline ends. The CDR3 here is CASSVGLGGETQYF. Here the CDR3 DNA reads TGTGCCAGCAGCGTAGGACTAGGTGGGGAGACCCAGTACTTC.

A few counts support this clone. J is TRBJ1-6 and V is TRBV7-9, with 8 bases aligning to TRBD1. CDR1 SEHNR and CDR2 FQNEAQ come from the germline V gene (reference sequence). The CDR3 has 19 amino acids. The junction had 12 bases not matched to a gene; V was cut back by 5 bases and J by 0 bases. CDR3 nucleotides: TGTGCCAGCAGCCCCCAGAGCCGGGACAGGAGCTCCTATAATTCACCCCTCCACTTT. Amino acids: CASSPQSRDRSSYNSPLHF.

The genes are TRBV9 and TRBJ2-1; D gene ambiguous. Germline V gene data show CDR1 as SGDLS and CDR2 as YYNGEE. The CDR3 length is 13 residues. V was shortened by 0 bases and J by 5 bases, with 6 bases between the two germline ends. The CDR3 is CASSVGVNNEQFF. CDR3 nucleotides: TGTGCCAGCAGCGTAGGAGTAAACAATGAGCAGTTCTTC.

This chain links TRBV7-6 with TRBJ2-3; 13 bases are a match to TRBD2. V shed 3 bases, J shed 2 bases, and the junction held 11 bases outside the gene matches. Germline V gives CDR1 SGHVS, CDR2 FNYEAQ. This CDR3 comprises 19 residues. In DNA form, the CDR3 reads TGTGCCAGCAGCTTGGGACTAGCGGGGTCACTTTTAGACACAGATACGCAGTATTTT. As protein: CASSLGLAGSLLDTDTQYF.

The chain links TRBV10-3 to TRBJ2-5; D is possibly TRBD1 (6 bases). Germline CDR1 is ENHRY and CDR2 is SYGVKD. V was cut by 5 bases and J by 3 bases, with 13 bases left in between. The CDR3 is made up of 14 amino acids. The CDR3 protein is CAISPGQAEETQYF. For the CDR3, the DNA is TGTGCCATCAGTCCGGGACAAGCTGAAGAGACCCAGTACTTC.

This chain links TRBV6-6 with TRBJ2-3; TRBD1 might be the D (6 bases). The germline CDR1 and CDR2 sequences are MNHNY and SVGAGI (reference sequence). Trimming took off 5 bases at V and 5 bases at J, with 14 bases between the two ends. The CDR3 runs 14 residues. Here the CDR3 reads CASSRQGMGDTQYF. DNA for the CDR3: TGTGCCAGCAGTCGGCAGGGGATGGGAGATACGCAGTATTTT.

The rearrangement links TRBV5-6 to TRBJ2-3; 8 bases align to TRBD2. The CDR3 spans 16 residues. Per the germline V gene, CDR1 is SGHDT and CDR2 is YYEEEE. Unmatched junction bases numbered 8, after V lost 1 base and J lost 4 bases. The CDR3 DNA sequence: TGTGCCAGCAGCTTGTCAGGGACTAGTATCTCAGATACGCAGTATTTT. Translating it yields CASSLSGTSISDTQYF.

The CDR3 here is CASSPGQINYGYTF. CDR3 bases: TGCGCCAGCAGCCCCGGACAGATTAACTATGGCTACACCTTC. V gene TRBV5-1 combines with J gene TRBJ1-2; maybe TRBD1 (6 bases). Germline lookup yields CDR1 SGHRS and CDR2 YFSETQ. V lost 4 bases and J lost 1, with 11 bases in between. This CDR3 is 14 amino acids long.

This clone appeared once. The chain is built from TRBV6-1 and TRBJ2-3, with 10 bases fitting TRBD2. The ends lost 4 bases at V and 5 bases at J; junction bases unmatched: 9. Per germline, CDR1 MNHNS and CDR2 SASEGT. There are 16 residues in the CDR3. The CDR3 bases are TGTGCCAGCAGTGGGGCTAGCGGGGGCACAGGAGATACGCAGTATTTT. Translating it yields CASSGASGGTGDTQYF.